The rows below give T cell receptor beta chains drawn from one sample of a study of cytomegalovirus exposure and HLA in healthy donors. Using immunoSEQ multiplex PCR, the repertoire was profiled, and TCRdb retains in-frame clones only, with some absent. This sample carries some 180,000 clones, around 80% of them seen once, and the ten largest clones take around 1.5%. The sample comprised PBMCs. Receptors were obtained from a man in his late teens or twenties in good health and CMV-seronegative. CDR3s include the opening cysteine and the closing phenylalanine or tryptophan. D genes are given only for firm matches. Clone size appears in some rows only: once, few, many, or a class for an expanded clone.

clone size: .
D gene: TRBD1
V gene: TRBV18
J gene: TRBJ2-7
CDR3 protein: CASSPQTGVYEQYF
CDR3 DNA: TGTGCCAGCTCACCACAGACAGGGGTTTACGAGCAGTACTTC

clone size: .
D gene: .
V gene: TRBV4-1
J gene: TRBJ2-7
CDR3 protein: CASSPPRVAQPYEQYF
CDR3 DNA: TGCGCCAGCAGCCCACCCCGGGTAGCGCAACCCTACGAGCAGTACTTC

clone size: .
D gene: .
V gene: TRBV4-2
J gene: TRBJ1-1
CDR3 protein: CASSHGTGGTEAFF
CDR3 DNA: TGTGCCAGCAGCCACGGGACGGGAGGCACTGAAGCTTTCTTT

clone size: .
D gene: .
V gene: TRBV6-4
J gene: TRBJ1-1
CDR3 protein: CASSLGGDNTEAFF
CDR3 DNA: TGTGCCAGCAGTTTAGGGGGGGACAACACTGAAGCTTTCTTT

clone size: .
D gene: TRBD1
V gene: TRBV7-2
J gene: TRBJ2-7
CDR3 protein: CASSRSDRGEQYF
CDR3 DNA: TGTGCCAGCAGCCGATCGGACAGGGGCGAGCAGTACTTC

clone size: .
D gene: TRBD1
V gene: TRBV27
J gene: TRBJ1-1
CDR3 protein: CASRRWTGGIGNTEAFF
CDR3 DNA: TGTGCCAGCAGGCGATGGACAGGGGGCATTGGGAACACTGAAGCTTTCTTT

clone size: .
D gene: .
V gene: TRBV11-3
J gene: TRBJ2-1
CDR3 protein: CASSAQRGSNEQFF
CDR3 DNA: TGTGCCAGCAGCGCCCAGAGAGGGAGCAATGAGCAGTTCTTC

clone size: .
D gene: .
V gene: TRBV27
J gene: TRBJ2-7
CDR3 protein: CATGKRRGQTYEQYF
CDR3 DNA: TGTGCCACCGGAAAGAGGCGGGGACAGACGTACGAGCAGTACTTC

clone size: .
D gene: TRBD2
V gene: TRBV29-1
J gene: TRBJ2-5
CDR3 protein: CSVGPGLGETQYF
CDR3 DNA: TGCAGCGTGGGTCCGGGACTAGGGGAGACCCAGTACTTC

clone size: .
D gene: .
V gene: TRBV27
J gene: TRBJ2-3
CDR3 protein: CASTRLPGGTDTQYF
CDR3 DNA: TGTGCCAGCACGCGCCTTCCGGGGGGCACAGATACGCAGTATTTT

clone size: .
D gene: .
V gene: TRBV6-5
J gene: TRBJ1-6
CDR3 protein: CASSLAGQNSPLHF
CDR3 DNA: TGTGCCAGCAGCCTTGCAGGGCAGAATTCACCCCTCCACTTT

clone size: .
D gene: .
V gene: TRBV5-1
J gene: TRBJ2-7
CDR3 protein: CASSLKGTWGSYEQYF
CDR3 DNA: TGCGCCAGCAGCTTAAAAGGGACATGGGGGTCCTACGAGCAGTACTTC

clone size: .
D gene: TRBD1
V gene: TRBV9
J gene: TRBJ1-1
CDR3 protein: CASSSQGDRDMNTEAFF
CDR3 DNA: TGTGCCAGCAGCTCCCAGGGGGACAGAGATATGAACACTGAAGCTTTCTTT

clone size: .
D gene: TRBD1
V gene: TRBV5-1
J gene: TRBJ2-6
CDR3 protein: CASSDRTGVGANVLTF
CDR3 DNA: TGCGCCAGCAGCGATCGAACAGGGGTTGGGGCCAACGTCCTGACTTTC

clone size: .
D gene: .
V gene: TRBV6-1
J gene: TRBJ2-7
CDR3 protein: CASSMSGNSYEQYF
CDR3 DNA: TGTGCCAGCAGTATGAGCGGCAACTCCTACGAGCAGTACTTC

clone size: .
D gene: .
V gene: TRBV5-8
J gene: TRBJ1-1
CDR3 protein: CASSLGSEAFF
CDR3 DNA: TGTGCCAGCAGCTTGGGGAGTGAAGCTTTCTTT

clone size: .
D gene: TRBD1
V gene: TRBV15
J gene: TRBJ1-5
CDR3 protein: CATSSGQGANQPQHF
CDR3 DNA: TGTGCCACCAGCTCTGGACAGGGGGCCAATCAGCCCCAGCATTTT

clone size: .
D gene: TRBD1
V gene: TRBV7-2
J gene: TRBJ1-5
CDR3 protein: CASSLSDRGRGQPQHF
CDR3 DNA: TGTGCCAGCAGCTTATCGGACAGGGGGCGCGGTCAGCCCCAGCATTTT

clone size: .
D gene: TRBD1
V gene: TRBV2
J gene: TRBJ1-2
CDR3 protein: CASRRDRGKVYGYTF
CDR3 DNA: TGTGCCAGCAGAAGGGACAGGGGTAAGGTCTATGGCTACACCTTC

clone size: once
D gene: TRBD2
V gene: TRBV5-1
J gene: TRBJ2-3
CDR3 protein: CASSLTAGATDTQYF
CDR3 DNA: TGCGCCAGCAGCTTGACAGCGGGGGCTACCGATACGCAGTATTTT

clone size: once
D gene: .
V gene: TRBV5-1
J gene: TRBJ1-1
CDR3 protein: CASSLYLNTEAFF
CDR3 DNA: TGCGCCAGCAGCTTGTATCTGAACACTGAAGCTTTCTTT

clone size: .
D gene: TRBD1
V gene: TRBV28
J gene: TRBJ2-7
CDR3 protein: CASRTPGQGGYEQYF
CDR3 DNA: TGTGCCAGCAGGACCCCGGGACAGGGTGGATACGAGCAGTACTTC

clone size: .
D gene: TRBD2
V gene: TRBV7-8
J gene: TRBJ2-5
CDR3 protein: CASSTPRAGGSGEQYF
CDR3 DNA: TGTGCCAGCAGCACACCTCGGGCCGGGGGGTCCGGAGAGCAGTACTTC

clone size: .
D gene: .
V gene: TRBV18
J gene: TRBJ1-2
CDR3 protein: CASSPLAGSGGTDGYTF
CDR3 DNA: TGTGCCAGCTCACCATTAGCAGGGTCGGGGGGCACGGATGGCTACACCTTC

clone size: .
D gene: .
V gene: TRBV9
J gene: TRBJ1-6
CDR3 protein: CASSVVGRAPLHF
CDR3 DNA: TGTGCCAGCAGCGTAGTCGGGAGGGCACCCCTCCACTTT

clone size: .
D gene: .
V gene: TRBV9
J gene: TRBJ2-3
CDR3 protein: CASSARGRSGSTDTQYF
CDR3 DNA: TGTGCCAGCAGCGCCCGTGGAAGGAGCGGGAGCACAGATACGCAGTATTTT

clone size: .
D gene: .
V gene: TRBV27
J gene: TRBJ1-3
CDR3 protein: CASSSSPGNTIYF
CDR3 DNA: TGTGCCAGCAGTTCATCTCCAGGAAACACCATATATTTT

clone size: few
D gene: TRBD1
V gene: TRBV7-9
J gene: TRBJ1-4
CDR3 protein: CASRSLQGAPDGGEKLFF
CDR3 DNA: TGTGCCAGCAGATCCTTGCAGGGGGCGCCGGACGGGGGCGAAAAACTGTTTTTT

clone size: .
D gene: .
V gene: TRBV25-1
J gene: TRBJ1-1
CDR3 protein: CASSDMRGLSGNTEAFF
CDR3 DNA: TGTGCCAGCAGTGATATGAGGGGACTCAGCGGAAACACTGAAGCTTTCTTT

clone size: .
D gene: .
V gene: TRBV2
J gene: TRBJ2-5
CDR3 protein: CARLHRETQYF
CDR3 DNA: TGTGCCAGATTACACAGGGAAACCCAGTACTTC

clone size: .
D gene: TRBD1
V gene: TRBV6-5
J gene: TRBJ2-5
CDR3 protein: CASSYFQGESETQYF
CDR3 DNA: TGTGCCAGCAGTTATTTCCAGGGGGAAAGCGAGACCCAGTACTTC

clone size: .
D gene: .
V gene: TRBV1
J gene: TRBJ2-3
CDR3 protein: CTSSQGSGCTDTQYF
CDR3 DNA: TGCACCAGCAGCCAAGGGAGCGGCTGCACAGATACGCAGTATTTT

clone size: .
D gene: TRBD1
V gene: TRBV19
J gene: TRBJ1-2
CDR3 protein: CASRRDTSRTGEYGYTF
CDR3 DNA: TGTGCCAGTAGGAGAGATACTTCGCGGACAGGTGAATATGGCTACACCTTC

clone size: once
D gene: TRBD1
V gene: TRBV29-1
J gene: TRBJ2-7
CDR3 protein: CSVPGTGRNEQYF
CDR3 DNA: TGCAGCGTACCCGGGACAGGGAGAAACGAGCAGTACTTC

clone size: once
D gene: .
V gene: TRBV6-6
J gene: TRBJ2-6
CDR3 protein: CASSYPRGTGANVLTF
CDR3 DNA: TGCGCCAGCAGTTACCCCAGGGGAACTGGGGCCAACGTCCTGACTTTC

clone size: .
D gene: .
V gene: TRBV7-2
J gene: TRBJ2-1
CDR3 protein: CASSPGSYNEQFF
CDR3 DNA: TGTGCCAGCAGCCCAGGCTCCTACAATGAGCAGTTCTTC

clone size: .
D gene: .
V gene: TRBV15
J gene: TRBJ1-2
CDR3 protein: CATSSRTATSANYGYTF
CDR3 DNA: TGTGCCACCAGCAGCCGGACAGCAACTTCAGCTAACTATGGCTACACCTTC

clone size: .
D gene: .
V gene: TRBV16
J gene: TRBJ2-5
CDR3 protein: CASARVGQSQETQYF
CDR3 DNA: TGTGCCAGCGCACGCGTAGGACAGTCCCAAGAGACCCAGTACTTC

clone size: .
D gene: .
V gene: TRBV5-1
J gene: TRBJ2-7
CDR3 protein: CASTWGVGGPNEQYF
CDR3 DNA: TGCGCCAGCACCTGGGGGGTCGGGGGACCCAACGAGCAGTACTTC

clone size: few
D gene: TRBD1
V gene: TRBV28
J gene: TRBJ2-7
CDR3 protein: CASGGTGLSYEQYF
CDR3 DNA: TGTGCCAGCGGAGGGACAGGGCTCTCCTACGAGCAGTACTTC

clone size: .
D gene: TRBD1
V gene: TRBV5-1
J gene: TRBJ2-5
CDR3 protein: CASSLAGGYETQYF
CDR3 DNA: TGCGCCAGCAGCTTGGCAGGGGGCTACGAGACCCAGTACTTC

clone size: .
D gene: TRBD2
V gene: TRBV9
J gene: TRBJ2-2
CDR3 protein: CASSPRGLAGLTNTGELFF
CDR3 DNA: TGTGCCAGCAGCCCCCGGGGACTAGCGGGACTAACGAACACCGGGGAGCTGTTTTTT

clone size: once
D gene: TRBD2
V gene: TRBV5-1
J gene: TRBJ2-7
CDR3 protein: CASSLGSGASSYEQYF
CDR3 DNA: TGCGCCAGCAGCTTGGGGAGCGGGGCCAGCTCCTACGAGCAGTACTTC

clone size: .
D gene: .
V gene: TRBV27
J gene: TRBJ2-2
CDR3 protein: CASASGGRNTGELFF
CDR3 DNA: TGTGCCAGCGCCTCCGGTGGGAGGAACACCGGGGAGCTGTTTTTT

clone size: .
D gene: TRBD1
V gene: TRBV28
J gene: TRBJ2-6
CDR3 protein: CASSGPGTGTGANVLTF
CDR3 DNA: TGTGCCAGCAGTGGTCCCGGGACAGGGACTGGGGCCAACGTCCTGACTTTC